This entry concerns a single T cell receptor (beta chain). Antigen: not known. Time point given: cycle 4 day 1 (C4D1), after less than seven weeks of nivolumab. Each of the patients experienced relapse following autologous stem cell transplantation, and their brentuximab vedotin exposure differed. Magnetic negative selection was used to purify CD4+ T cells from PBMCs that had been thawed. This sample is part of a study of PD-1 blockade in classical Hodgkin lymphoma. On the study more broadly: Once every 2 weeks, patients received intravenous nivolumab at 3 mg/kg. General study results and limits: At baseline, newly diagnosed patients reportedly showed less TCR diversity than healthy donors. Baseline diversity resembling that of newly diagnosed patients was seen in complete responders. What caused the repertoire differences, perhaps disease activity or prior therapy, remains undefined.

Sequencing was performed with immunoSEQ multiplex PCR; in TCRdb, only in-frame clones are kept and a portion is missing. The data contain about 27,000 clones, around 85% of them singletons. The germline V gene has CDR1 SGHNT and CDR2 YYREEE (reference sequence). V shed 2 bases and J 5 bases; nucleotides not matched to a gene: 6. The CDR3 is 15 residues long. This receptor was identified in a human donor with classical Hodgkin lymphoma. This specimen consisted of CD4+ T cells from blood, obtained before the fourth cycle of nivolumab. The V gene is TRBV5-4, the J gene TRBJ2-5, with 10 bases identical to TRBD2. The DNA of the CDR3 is TGTGCCAGCAGCTTTCCGACTAGCGGGTCGGAGACCCAGTACTTC. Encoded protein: CASSFPTSGSETQYF. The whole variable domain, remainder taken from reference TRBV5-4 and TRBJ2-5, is ETGVTQSPTHLIKTRGQQVTLRCSSQSGHNTVSWYQQALGQGPQFIFQYYREEENGRGNFPPRFSGLQFPNYSSELNVNALELDDSALYLCASSFPTSGSETQYFGPGTRLLVL.